Listed below are T cell receptor beta chains from one sample, sequenced in a study of blood T cells in healthy people across ages. TCRdb called the 5' RACE reads again in MiXCR, with one record for every CDR3 protein. There are nearly 800,000 distinct CDR3 sequences in the sample; roughly 25% occur only once, and approximately 3.7% lies in the top ten. This sample also appeared in a second study, on T cells of mothers and their children.

The source material was blood. All receptors come from a boy between 10 and 17 years old in good health. CDR3s include the opening cysteine and the closing phenylalanine or tryptophan. D genes are given only for firm matches. The size field is filled for only some rows; it gives once, few, many or a size class.

>TRBV29-1|TRBD1|TRBJ2-3|14|.
CSVDRGQGTDTQYF
TGCAGCGTTGATAGGGGGCAGGGGACAGATACGCAGTATTTT
>TRBV4-3|.|TRBJ2-1|13|.
CASSQDTDNEQFF
TGCGCCAGCAGCCAAGACACGGACAATGAGCAGTTCTTC
>TRBV7-2|TRBD2|TRBJ2-1|17|.
CASSFLVGLAGNNEQFF
TGTGCCAGCAGCTTTTTAGTGGGACTAGCGGGGAACAATGAGCAGTTCTTC
>TRBV7-2|.|TRBJ1-5|14|.
CASSFLLSNQPQHF
TGTGCCAGCAGCTTTCTTCTGAGCAATCAGCCCCAGCATTTT
>TRBV7-2|.|TRBJ2-7|15|.
CASSLAPGLSYEQYF
TGTGCCAGCAGCTTAGCCCCGGGTTTGTCCTACGAGCAGTACTTC
>TRBV6-1|TRBD2|TRBJ2-1|12|few
CASRPGGNEQFF
TGTGCCAGCAGGCCGGGGGGCAATGAGCAGTTCTTC
>TRBV7-2|TRBD2|TRBJ2-5|17|.
CASRPKGLAGGGETQYF
TGTGCCAGCAGACCAAAGGGACTAGCGGGAGGGGGGGAGACCCAGTACTTC
>TRBV6-2/TRBV6-3|TRBD1|TRBJ2-7|16|few
CASSYYGAGGGDEQYF
TGTGCCAGCAGTTACTACGGGGCAGGGGGCGGCGACGAGCAGTACTTC
>TRBV5-1|.|TRBJ1-2|15|few
CASSLAISEDYGYTF
TGCGCCAGCAGCTTGGCCATCTCGGAAGACTATGGCTACACCTTC
>TRBV3-1|TRBD2|TRBJ2-1|18|.
CASSQDGLAGVIDNEQFF
TGTGCCAGCAGCCAAGATGGGCTAGCGGGGGTCATAGACAATGAGCAGTTCTTC
>TRBV24-1|.|TRBJ2-1|12|.
CATQGSYNEQFF
TGTGCCACCCAAGGGAGTTACAATGAGCAGTTCTTC
>TRBV18|.|TRBJ1-2|14|.
CASSPSGSLYGYTF
TGTGCCAGCTCACCATCGGGCAGCCTCTATGGCTACACCTTC
>TRBV6-5|TRBD2|TRBJ2-5|15|.
CASRESGTSEETQYF
TGTGCCAGCAGAGAGTCCGGGACTAGCGAAGAGACCCAGTACTTC
>TRBV20-1|TRBD1|TRBJ2-1|17|.
CSARDLKTQGGRDEQFF
TGCAGTGCTAGAGATTTGAAGACACAGGGGGGTCGCGATGAGCAGTTCTTC
>TRBV6-2/TRBV6-3|.|TRBJ1-1|13|.
CASSWARRTEAFF
TGTGCCAGCAGTTGGGCCAGAAGGACTGAAGCTTTCTTT
>TRBV28|.|TRBJ2-5|14|.
CAITPGGFVETQYF
TGTGCCATCACCCCTGGAGGGTTTGTAGAGACCCAGTACTTC
>TRBV27|.|TRBJ2-1|13|few
CASSLWLASEQFF
TGTGCCAGCAGTTTATGGCTAGCAAGTGAGCAGTTCTTC
>TRBV4-3|.|TRBJ1-2|17|.
CASSQDLGGGVRDGYTF
TGCGCCAGCAGCCAAGATCTTGGAGGAGGGGTTCGGGATGGCTACACCTTC
>TRBV10-3|TRBD1|TRBJ2-1|16|few
CAISESPGGVHNEQFF
TGTGCCATCAGTGAGTCCCCAGGGGGCGTCCACAATGAGCAGTTCTTC
>TRBV5-1|TRBD2|TRBJ2-7|15|.
CASGRNGLADYEQYF
TGCGCCAGCGGGAGAAACGGACTAGCGGACTACGAGCAGTACTTC
>TRBV11-1|.|TRBJ2-7|17|few
CASSFTYRPPGTYEQYF
TGTGCCAGCAGCTTCACTTACAGGCCGCCGGGGACCTACGAGCAGTACTTC
>TRBV10-2|.|TRBJ2-1|15|few
CASSEGSRVYNEQFF
TGCGCCAGCAGTGAAGGGTCTAGGGTTTACAATGAGCAGTTCTTC
>TRBV3-1|TRBD2|TRBJ2-7|15|once
CASSEKTSGSNEQYF
TGTGCCAGCAGCGAAAAGACTAGCGGGAGTAACGAGCAGTACTTC
>TRBV20-1|.|TRBJ2-1|15|.
CSAPDRSRSYNEQFF
TGCAGTGCTCCCGACCGTTCCCGCTCCTACAATGAGCAGTTCTTC
>TRBV6-5|.|TRBJ1-1|16|few
CASSYSRDSGNTEAFF
TGTGCCAGCAGTTATTCTCGGGACTCAGGTAACACTGAAGCTTTCTTT
>TRBV7-9|.|TRBJ1-1|14|few
CASSFAEPPTEAFF
TGTGCCAGCAGCTTCGCGGAGCCCCCGACTGAAGCTTTCTTT